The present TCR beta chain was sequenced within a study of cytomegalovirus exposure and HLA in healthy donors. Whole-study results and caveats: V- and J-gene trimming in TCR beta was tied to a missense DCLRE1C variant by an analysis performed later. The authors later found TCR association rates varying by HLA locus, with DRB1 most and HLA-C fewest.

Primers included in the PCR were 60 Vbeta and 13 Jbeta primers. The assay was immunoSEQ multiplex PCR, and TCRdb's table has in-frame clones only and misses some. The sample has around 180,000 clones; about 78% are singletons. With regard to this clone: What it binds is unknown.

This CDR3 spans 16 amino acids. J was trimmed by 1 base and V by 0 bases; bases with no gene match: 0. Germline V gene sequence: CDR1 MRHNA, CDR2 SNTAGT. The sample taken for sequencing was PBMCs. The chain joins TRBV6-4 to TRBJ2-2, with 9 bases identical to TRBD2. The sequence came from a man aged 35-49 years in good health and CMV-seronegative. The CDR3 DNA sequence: TGTGCCAGCAGTGACTCAGCGGGGGGGAACACCGGGGAGCTGTTTTTT. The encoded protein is CASSDSAGGNTGELFF.